The sample holds many counts of the clone carrying this T cell receptor beta chain. Its antigen is not identified. Looked up from germline, CDR1 is DFQATT and CDR2 is SNEGSKA (reference sequence). The V end lost 4 bases, the J end lost 5 bases, and 6 bases lay between the germline ends. This CDR3 contains 11 residues. The sample belongs to a study of T cells in Graves' hyperthyroidism and ophthalmopathy. On the study more broadly: Once the initial diagnosis was made, peripheral blood was obtained before any treatment. Study-level results: Blood also held most thyroid clonotypes expanded beyond 0.001.

The TCR beta CDR3 regions underwent amplification using RNA transcripts as the source. HTBI primers were the set used in a first-round RT-PCR of the TCR CDR3. TCRdb ran MiXCR on the multiplex PCR reads and lists one entry per CDR3 protein. The table records 250,000 to 400,000 distinct CDR3 sequences, roughly 15% of them present only once. Orbital computed tomography, thyroid ultrasound, serum thyroxine and TRAb, and clinical symptoms together informed the diagnoses. The chain employs TRBV20-1 and TRBJ2-1; D remains ambiguous. The clonotype comes from a woman aged 40 to 50 with Graves' ophthalmopathy. The specimen was blood. The CDR3 DNA follows: TGCAGTGCTACTGATGACAATGAGCAGTTCTTC. It codes for CSATDDNEQFF.